The 7 T cell receptor beta chains below were found in one sample sequenced in a study of T cell responses to AZD1222 COVID-19 vaccine. TCRdb's table, derived via immunoSEQ multiplex PCR, lists solely in-frame clones and lacks some. This table holds about 100,000 clones, 90% to 95% found once. The sequencing here drew on peripheral blood, taken 28 days after the second AZD1222 dose. The source is an adult who received the AZD1222 COVID-19 vaccine.

The chain recombines TRBV24-1 with TRBJ2-2, with TRBD2 matching over 11 bases. CDR3 size: 17 residues. The V gene's germline CDR1 is KGHDR and CDR2 SFDVKD. Trimming cost V 4 bases and J 1 base; bases outside gene matches: 4. The CDR3 here is CATSDPGTSGNTGELFF. In DNA form, the CDR3 reads TGTGCCACCAGTGACCCTGGGACTAGCGGGAACACCGGGGAGCTGTTTTTT.

This chain uses TRBV5-1 with TRBJ2-1, with no clear D. In germline, CDR1 is SGHRS, CDR2 YFSETQ. With 5 bases removed from V and 0 bases from J, the gap between germline ends came to 12 bases. CDR3 length: 15 amino acids. CDR3 nucleotides: TGCGCCAGCAGTTCCTTTTCGAGCTCCTACAATGAGCAGTTCTTC. Its translation is CASSSFSSSYNEQFF.

This clone was seen a few times. The chain uses TRBV6-5 and TRBJ2-1; tentatively, D is TRBD1 or TRBD2 (5 bases each). V lost 6 bases and J 2 bases, leaving 5 bases between the germline ends. The CDR3 is 12 residues long. CDR1 MNHEY and CDR2 SVGAGI come from the germline V gene. This chain's CDR3 is CASRGPYNEQFF. CDR3 nucleotide sequence: TGTGCCAGCAGGGGACCCTACAATGAGCAGTTCTTC.

The rearrangement joins TRBV9 to TRBJ2-7; TRBD1 matches at 10 bases. Germline V lookup: CDR1 SGDLS, CDR2 YYNGEE. V lost 4 bases, J lost 6 bases, and 10 bases stayed unmatched. This CDR3 region has 15 residues. CDR3 nucleotides: TGTGCCAGCAGCCTATGGGACAGGGGCCTCGGCGAGCAGTACTTC. This sequence encodes CASSLWDRGLGEQYF. Looking up the rest from reference TRBV9 and TRBJ2-7 gives the full variable domain: DSGVTQTPKHLITATGQRVTLRCSPRSGDLSVYWYQQSLDQGLQFLIQYYNGEERAKGNILERFSAQQFPDLHSELNLSSLELGDSALYFCASSLWDRGLGEQYFGPGTRLTVT.

The rearrangement uses TRBV7-3 and TRBJ2-1; D not certain. V dropped 8 bases and J dropped 3 bases, with 11 bases sitting between them. The CDR3 runs to 13 residues. In germline, CDR1 is SGHTA, CDR2 FQGTGA. Written as DNA, the CDR3 is TGTGCCAGCTCGCGGATTGGCTACAATGAGCAGTTCTTC. It codes for CASSRIGYNEQFF.

V gene TRBV10-3 combines with J gene TRBJ1-6; D not resolved. The CDR3 is made up of 14 amino acids. Deletions cut 4 bases from V and 10 bases from J, with 14 bases between. Germline V gene data show CDR1 as ENHRY and CDR2 as SYGVKD. The CDR3 bases are TGTGCCATCAGTGCCCTCGGGGTCGGATCACCCCTCCACTTT. Translating gives CAISALGVGSPLHF.

The gene calls are TRBV24-1 and TRBJ1-4; no clear D gene. This CDR3 has 17 amino acids. Germline lookup yields CDR1 KGHDR and CDR2 SFDVKD. V was pared by 1 base and J by 0 bases, with 11 bases between. CDR3 in amino acids: CATSDFRGRPTNEKLFF. CDR3 sequence (DNA): TGTGCCACCAGTGATTTTCGTGGCAGACCAACTAATGAAAAACTGTTTTTT.